These 13 T cell receptor beta chains share one sample of origin, sequenced in a study of T cell responses to AZD1222 COVID-19 vaccine. Produced via immunoSEQ multiplex PCR; TCRdb's table is partial and in-frame only. Of approximately 80,000 clones detected, around 90% appear once; the ten largest clones hold 5.7%. Specimen: peripheral blood, collected on day 0 of AZD1222 vaccination. These receptors were collected from an adult in good health.

The genes are TRBV5-4 and TRBJ2-6; D is unresolved. The CDR3 sequence is 16 residues long. Trimming took 0 bases from V and 0 from J, leaving 7 bases between them. Per the germline V gene, CDR1 is SGHNT and CDR2 is YYREEE (reference sequence). In DNA form, the CDR3 reads TGTGCCAGCAGCTTGGGACGGGTCTCTGGGGCCAACGTCCTGACTTTC. Translation gives CASSLGRVSGANVLTF.

This chain connects TRBV30 to TRBJ2-1; D is uncertain. CDR1 is GTSNPN and CDR2 is SVGIG in the germline V gene (reference sequence). This CDR3 is built from 13 residues. The germline V and J ends were trimmed by 1 base and 0 bases, with 4 bases remaining between them. This CDR3 reads CAWSADSYNEQFF. The CDR3, as DNA: TGTGCCTGGAGTGCGGACTCCTACAATGAGCAGTTCTTC. The complete variable domain, with remaining parts taken from reference TRBV30 and TRBJ2-1, reads SQTIHQWPATLVQPVGSPLSLECTVEGTSNPNLYWYRQAAGRGLQLLFYSVGIGQISSEVPQNLSASRPQDRQFILSSKKLLLSDSGFYLCAWSADSYNEQFFGPGTRLTVL.

This chain links TRBV5-1 with TRBJ2-2; D is tentatively TRBD1 or TRBD2 (5 bases each). Germline V gives CDR1 SGHRS, CDR2 YFSETQ. The length of the CDR3 is 15 residues. V lost 0 bases to trimming and J lost 7 bases, with 13 bases between them. The CDR3 nucleotides are TGCGCCAGCAGCTTGGGTCCAGGGAGTATCGGGGAGCTGTTTTTT. Translated: CASSLGPGSIGELFF.

CDR3 region: CASSQGAVETQYF. The CDR3 region has the DNA TGTGCCAGCTCCCAAGGGGCGGTTGAGACCCAGTACTTC. The V and J genes are TRBV18 and TRBJ2-5; TRBD1 might be the D (5 bases). Germline V lookup: CDR1 KGHSH, CDR2 LQKENI. V dropped 6 bases and J dropped 5 bases, with 13 bases sitting between them. The CDR3 spans 13 residues. The entire variable domain, with the rest obtained from reference TRBV18 and TRBJ2-5, is as follows: NAGVMQNPRHLVRRRGQEARLRCSPMKGHSHVYWYRQLPEEGLKFMVYLQKENIIDESGMPKERFSAEFPKEGPSILRIQQVVRGDSAAYFCASSQGAVETQYFGPGTRLLVL.

DNA of the CDR3: TGCGCCAGCAGCAAAGGGGGGGGAGACTTGTATGAGCAGTTCTTC. The encoded protein is CASSKGGGDLYEQFF. The chain recombines TRBV4-3 with TRBJ2-1, with TRBD2 as a possible D gene (7 bases). Germline CDR1 and CDR2: LGHNA and YSLEER. The CDR3 has 15 amino acids. Trimming removed 5 bases from V and 8 bases from J, with 19 bases in between.

The chain joins TRBV3-1 (or the pseudogene TRBV3-2) to TRBJ2-3; 13 bases line up with TRBD2. V dropped 4 bases and J dropped 0; count of bases not matched to a gene: 4. CDR3 length: 17 amino acids. Per germline, CDR1 LGHDT and CDR2 YNNKEL (reference sequence). The CDR3 loop reads CASSRTSGGTSTDTQYF. The CDR3 region has the DNA TGTGCCAGCAGCCGGACTAGCGGGGGAACTAGCACAGATACGCAGTATTTT.

This clone has a count of ten or more. The chain carries TRBV13 and TRBJ2-3; 8 positions agree with TRBD2. Germline V lookup: CDR1 PRHDT, CDR2 FYEKMQ (reference sequence). The CDR3 has 15 amino acids. V lost 6 bases to trimming and J lost 2 bases; unmatched junction nucleotides: 7. The CDR3 DNA reads as TGTGCCAGCAGTTATAGCGGGATCTCCACAGATACGCAGTATTTT. This sequence encodes CASSYSGISTDTQYF.

The gene calls are TRBV28 and TRBJ2-7, with TRBD2 as a possible D gene (5 bases). The germline CDR1 and CDR2 sequences are MDHEN and SYDVKM. CDR3 size: 13 residues. The V gene lost 8 bases and the J gene lost 6 bases, with 17 bases spanning the gap. The CDR3 region is CASVAGHAGEQYF. The CDR3 nucleotides are TGTGCCAGCGTTGCCGGGCATGCGGGCGAGCAGTACTTC.

This clone came up once. The chain is built from TRBV27 and TRBJ1-5; D unresolved. V shed 1 base and J shed 0 bases, with 7 bases lying between them. Germline assignment: CDR1 MNHEY and CDR2 SMNVEV (reference sequence). The CDR3 runs 15 residues. The CDR3 DNA is TGTGCCAGCAGTTTATTTAGTTATAGCAATCAGCCCCAGCATTTT. It specifies CASSLFSYSNQPQHF.

The chain couples TRBV4-1 to TRBJ1-1, with D perhaps matching TRBD1 (5 bases). Trimming removed 11 bases from V and 5 bases from J, with 24 bases in between. CDR1 and CDR2 from the germline V gene are MGHRA and YSYEKL. This CDR3 contains 15 residues. CDR3 sequence: CAAQQGPPSGTEAFF. The DNA of the CDR3 is TGCGCCGCCCAGCAGGGCCCACCGTCGGGGACTGAAGCTTTCTTT.

The gene calls are TRBV10-1 and TRBJ1-3, with D maybe TRBD1 (5 bases). V was trimmed by 4 bases and J by 0 bases, leaving 7 bases between them. This CDR3 has 14 amino acids. Germline assignment: CDR1 WNHNN and CDR2 SYGVQD (reference sequence). The CDR3 coding sequence is TGCGCCAGCAGTGTAGGGGTCTCTGGAAACACCATATATTTT. Its translation is CASSVGVSGNTIYF.

In this sample, this clone turned up once. The chain joins TRBV4-2 to TRBJ1-3; TRBD1 might be the D (6 bases). Trimming took 4 bases from V and 4 from J, leaving 11 bases between them. CDR3 length equals 14 residues. Per germline, CDR1 LGHNA and CDR2 YNFKEQ. This CDR3 is CASSRTGSGNTIYF. The CDR3 nucleotides are TGTGCCAGCAGCCGTACAGGGTCCGGAAACACCATATATTTT.

The chain couples TRBV6-5 to TRBJ1-3, with D maybe TRBD1 (5 bases). CDR1 and CDR2 (germline): MNHEY, SVGAGI. Trimming left V 6 bases short and J 1 base short, with 13 bases between. This CDR3 region has 15 residues. CDR3 residues: CASSMTVTSGNTIYF. DNA of the CDR3: TGTGCCAGCAGCATGACAGTGACTTCTGGAAACACCATATATTTT.